Described below is a single T cell receptor (beta chain) sequence and its context. Generated by immunoSEQ multiplex PCR, the TCRdb table keeps only in-frame clones and is missing some. The sample records 110,000 or so clones, around 94% being singletons. The CDR3 is 13 residues long. In germline, CDR1 is MNHEY, CDR2 SMNVEV (reference sequence). V lost 6 bases to trimming and J lost 4 bases, with 12 bases between them. These data come from a study of brain T cells in children with intractable seizures. Before surgery, patients took at least one anti-epileptic drug. This sequence originates from a boy in the first two years of life with hemimegalencephaly and intractable seizures. The J gene is TRBJ1-2, the V gene TRBV27, with a tentative D call TRBD1 (6 bases). This specimen was peripheral blood, taken at surgery. CDR3 residues: CASSPQGGYGYTF. CDR3 nucleotides: TGTGCCAGCAGCCCACAGGGTGGCTATGGCTACACCTTC.